This TCR beta chain was profiled in a study of somatic mutations in cytotoxic T cells in rheumatoid arthritis. At the level of the study: Blood samples of about 29 ml were drawn from patients (in EDTA) right after diagnosis and before any treatment. Sorting by flow gave nearly 100% purity for some V beta antibody-stained T-cell populations, including V beta1+ cells sequenced for TCRB. Overall study findings and caveats: An age-related increase in CD8+ clonality was seen in rheumatoid arthritis patients but not in healthy controls. Any difference in CD8+ T-cell clonality between patients who had rheumatoid arthritis and healthy controls who were age-matched was not statistically significant.

Germline assignment: CDR1 MNHNS and CDR2 SASEGT. V lost 2 bases, J lost 2 bases, and 10 bases lay in between. This CDR3 is 15 amino acids long. The method was immunoSEQ multiplex PCR; TCRdb's version includes in-frame clones alone and lacks a portion of them. The sample holds about 20,000 clones, approximately 83% seen once. This clone was found once. The antigen remains unidentified. The TCR originated in an adult with rheumatoid arthritis. The sequencing input was CD8+ T cells sorted from blood. The chain recombines TRBV6-1 with TRBJ1-5; D might be TRBD1 (5 bases). CDR3 in DNA: TGTGCCAGCAGTGAATTCGGCAGGGGCAATCAGCCCCAGCATTTT. Amino acid sequence: CASSEFGRGNQPQHF.